This TCR beta chain was obtained from a study of PD-L1 blockade in urothelial cancer. Turning to the study itself: Typically, measured as a median, blood samples had more than 110,000 T cells.

Findings of the study overall: TCR clonality was measured in pretreatment peripheral blood. Clonality below the median predicted better survival.

With respect to this clone: Its antigen is currently unknown.

Germline CDR1 reads MNHEY; CDR2 reads SMNVEV (reference sequence). V dropped 0 bases and J dropped 6 bases, with 18 bases sitting between them. The CDR3 has 18 amino acids. Synthetic analogs of TCR templates were spiked into every PCR. Assay: immunoSEQ multiplex PCR; the TCRdb copy retains only in-frame clones and omits some. The sample records fewer than 45,000 clones, approximately 85% being singletons. Time point in this sample: pretreatment peripheral blood. Pretreatment sampling and on-treatment sampling together yielded between 1 and 8 samples for each patient. This sequence originates from a man aged 55 to 70 with urothelial cancer. The chain uses TRBV27 and TRBJ1-6; tentatively, D is TRBD1 (5 bases). This specimen consisted of PBMCs, obtained around atezolizumab (anti-PD-L1) treatment. The CDR3 sequence: CASSLSFQGWGSNSPLHF. DNA of the CDR3: TGTGCCAGCAGTTTATCATTTCAGGGATGGGGTAGTAATTCACCCCTCCACTTT.